The rows below give T cell receptor beta chains drawn from one sample of a study of Ad26.COV2.S vaccination and SARS-CoV-2 variants. Assay used: immunoSEQ multiplex PCR; TCRdb lists only in-frame clones, some missing. The sample includes 350,000 to 400,000 clones, 88% of them seen just once. Material: peripheral blood, obtained in a trial of Ad26.COV2.S vaccine versus placebo. These receptors all come from a person aged 18-60 years who received the Ad26.COV2.S COVID-19 vaccine or a placebo. The CDR3 runs from the conserved cysteine through the conserved F or W. The order of the fields is CDR3 protein, J gene, V gene, D gene. A D gene is named only where the DNA matches it firmly.

CASSVGQGGYEQYF TRBJ2-7 TRBV7-2 TRBD1
CASSERWVSQPQHF TRBJ1-5 TRBV2 NA
CASSPGTTNTGELFF TRBJ2-2 TRBV7-9 TRBD2
CSVWAWGHNEQFF TRBJ2-1 TRBV29-1 NA
CASSEALDRENRPQHF TRBJ1-5 TRBV10-2 TRBD1
CASSFVGSNNSPLHF TRBJ1-6 TRBV27 NA
CASSQAVSSYEQYF TRBJ2-7 TRBV3-1/TRBV3-2 NA
CATGTSTDTQYF TRBJ2-3 TRBV24-1 NA
CAHSPDPGYSPLHF TRBJ1-6 TRBV30 NA
CASSLGGHYEQYF TRBJ2-7 TRBV7-2 NA
CASKWGYEQYF TRBJ2-7 TRBV2 NA
CASSSGDINEKLFF TRBJ1-4 TRBV10-1 NA
CASSSRGRGNYGYTF TRBJ1-2 TRBV19 NA
CASSQLSGDSYEQYF TRBJ2-7 TRBV4-2 NA
CASSPKEGLGYTF TRBJ1-2 TRBV18 NA
CASSVQGSVNEQFF TRBJ2-1 TRBV6-2/TRBV6-3 NA
CASSRQGARGYEQYF TRBJ2-7 TRBV27 TRBD1
CASSQKSRGVTGELFF TRBJ2-2 TRBV3-1/TRBV3-2 NA
CATSRDTSGINTGELFF TRBJ2-2 TRBV15 TRBD2
CASSITGGSYEQYF TRBJ2-7 TRBV19 TRBD2
CASSRLSGLGRREYF TRBJ2-3 TRBV14 NA
CSVSSGVKETQYF TRBJ2-5 TRBV29-1 NA
CASIRTGSNTEAFF TRBJ1-1 TRBV6-5 TRBD1
CASSKGTSSPLHF TRBJ1-6 TRBV7-2 NA
CASSFPGTSGGVTDTQYF TRBJ2-3 TRBV7-2 TRBD2
CASSSPEGAYNEQFF TRBJ2-1 TRBV5-6 TRBD1
CATSRGVGGGLNEQYF TRBJ2-7 TRBV15 TRBD2
CASSLPSETQYF TRBJ2-5 TRBV5-1 NA
CAISGQGTKSPLHF TRBJ1-6 TRBV10-3 NA
CASSLAWAANTGELFF TRBJ2-2 TRBV5-4 NA
CASSINLNYGYTF TRBJ1-2 TRBV19 NA
CASSEHVGETQYF TRBJ2-5 TRBV6-1 NA
CSADKNTEAFF TRBJ1-1 TRBV20-1 NA
CASSQVAGQETQYF TRBJ2-5 TRBV4-1 NA